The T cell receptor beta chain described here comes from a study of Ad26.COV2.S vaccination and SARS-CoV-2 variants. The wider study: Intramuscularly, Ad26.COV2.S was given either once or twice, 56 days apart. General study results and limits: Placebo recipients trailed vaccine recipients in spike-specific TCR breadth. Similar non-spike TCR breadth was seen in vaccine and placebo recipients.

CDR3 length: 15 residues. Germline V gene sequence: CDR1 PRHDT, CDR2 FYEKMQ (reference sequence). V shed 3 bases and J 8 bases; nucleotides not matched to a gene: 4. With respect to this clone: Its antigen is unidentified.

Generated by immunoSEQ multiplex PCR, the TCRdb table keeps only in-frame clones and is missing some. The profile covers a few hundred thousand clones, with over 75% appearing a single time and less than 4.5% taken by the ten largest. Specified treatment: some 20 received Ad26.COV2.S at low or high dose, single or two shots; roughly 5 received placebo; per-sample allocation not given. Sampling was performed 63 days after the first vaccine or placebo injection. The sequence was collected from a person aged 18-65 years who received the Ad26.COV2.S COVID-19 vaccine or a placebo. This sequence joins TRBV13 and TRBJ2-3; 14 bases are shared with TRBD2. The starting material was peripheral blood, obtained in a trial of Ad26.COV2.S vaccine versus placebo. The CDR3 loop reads CASSFGLAGGGTQYF. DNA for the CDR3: TGTGCCAGCAGCTTTGGACTAGCGGGGGGAGGTACGCAGTATTTT.